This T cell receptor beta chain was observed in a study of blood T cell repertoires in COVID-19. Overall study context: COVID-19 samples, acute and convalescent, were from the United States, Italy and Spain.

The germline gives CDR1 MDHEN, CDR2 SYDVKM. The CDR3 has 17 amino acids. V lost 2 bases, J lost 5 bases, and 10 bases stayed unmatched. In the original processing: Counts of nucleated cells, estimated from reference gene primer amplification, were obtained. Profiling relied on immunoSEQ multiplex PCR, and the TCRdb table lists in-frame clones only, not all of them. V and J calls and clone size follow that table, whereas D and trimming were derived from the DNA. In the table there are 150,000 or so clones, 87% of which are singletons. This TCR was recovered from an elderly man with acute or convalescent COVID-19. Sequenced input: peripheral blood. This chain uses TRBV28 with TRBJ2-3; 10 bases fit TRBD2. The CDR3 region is CASSLGTSVFRVDTQYF. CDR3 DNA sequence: TGTGCCAGCAGTTTAGGGACTAGCGTATTTCGGGTAGATACGCAGTATTTT. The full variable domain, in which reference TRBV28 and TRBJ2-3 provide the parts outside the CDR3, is DVKVTQSSRYLVKRTGEKVFLECVQDMDHENMFWYRQDPGLGLRLIYFSYDVKMKEKGDIPEGYSVSREKKERFSLILESASTNQTSMYLCASSLGTSVFRVDTQYFGPGTRLTVL.